This TCR beta chain came from a study of T cell repertoires in cytomegalovirus infection. For the study at large: Both a matching HLA type and CMV infection were indicated by public TCR beta signatures. The study, taken as a whole, reports: Dominating the ex vivo response were TCR beta clonotypes that were CMV-specific and HLA-C-restricted. Summed public TCR beta family frequency identified CMV carriers bearing the relevant HLA.

TCRdb analysed the reads with MiXCR anew, one entry per CDR3 protein. The profile shows 740,000 or so distinct CDR3 sequences, less than 40% of them singletons. V was trimmed by 4 bases and J by 2 bases, leaving 13 bases between them. In germline, CDR1 is SGHRS, CDR2 YFSETQ. CDR3 length: 15 residues. This clonotype has a handful of counts. The antigen is undetermined. The chain joins TRBV5-1 to TRBJ2-1; no clear D gene. This clonotype was obtained from a human donor in good health (CMV status not recorded). Some clones in this sample may be carry-over from other donors' samples. What was sequenced was PBMCs. The CDR3 loop reads CASSQVGVPYNEQFF. In DNA, the CDR3 is TGCGCCAGCAGCCAGGTTGGGGTCCCCTACAATGAGCAGTTCTTC.